Below, 20 T cell receptor beta chains from the same sample are listed, as sequenced in a study of T cells expressing NK-cell markers. From the 5' RACE reads, TCRdb lists one entry per CDR3 protein and no DNA. Listed are about 260,000 distinct CDR3 sequences; under 0.5% falls within the top ten. Sequenced sample: blood T cells: a sorted CD56 or NKG2C T cell subset, CD4+ or CD8+ T cells, or bulk PBMC T cells (not recorded which). The source is a man between 18 and 29 years old in good health.

The chain carries TRBV7-6 and TRBJ2-3; the TCRdb D gene call, TRBD1, has no DNA to confirm it. Germline V gives CDR1 SGHVS, CDR2 FNYEAQ. The length of the CDR3 is 15 residues. CDR3 sequence reads: CASSLGQGGPDTQYF.

The CDR3 loop reads CSAPPRGSGRAFGVEQFF. The chain carries TRBV20-1 and TRBJ2-1; TCRdb lists TRBD2, though no DNA is available to test this call. There are 18 residues in the CDR3. CDR1 and CDR2 from the germline V gene are DFQATT and SNEGSKA (reference sequence).

CDR3 protein: CASNDPGEGNQPQHF. The chain links TRBV6-5 to TRBJ1-5; lacking DNA, the TRBD1 call made by TCRdb goes unchecked. Per germline, CDR1 MNHEY and CDR2 SVGAGI. The CDR3 is 15 residues long.

CDR3: CASSSPQKAEQYF. The chain combines TRBV5-5 with TRBJ2-7; checking the TCRdb D call of TRBD1 is not possible without DNA. The CDR3 has 13 residues. CDR1 is SGHKS, CDR2 YYEKEE, per germline (reference sequence).

The rearrangement links TRBV5-5 to TRBJ2-3; TCRdb outputs TRBD2, but without DNA this stays unchecked. This CDR3 is built from 15 residues. Looked up from germline, CDR1 is SGHKS and CDR2 is YYEKEE (reference sequence). The CDR3: CASRRGLAGEGTQYF.

The J gene is TRBJ2-5, the V gene TRBV7-2; TCRdb returns TRBD1, unconfirmable since there is no DNA. CDR1 is SGHTA and CDR2 is FQGNSA in the germline V gene. CDR3 size: 15 residues. The CDR3 spells CASSLATGGWETQYF.

This chain connects TRBV20-1 to TRBJ2-1; with no DNA, the TCRdb D assignment of TRBD1 cannot be verified. The CDR3 runs to 12 residues. Germline V gene sequence: CDR1 DFQATT, CDR2 SNEGSKA (reference sequence). CDR3 amino acids: CSANQGKNEQFF.

The chain uses TRBV5-5 and TRBJ2-3; the D call from TCRdb, TRBD2, cannot be confirmed without DNA. The CDR3 sequence is 15 residues long. CDR1 and CDR2 (germline): SGHKS, YYEKEE (reference sequence). The chain's CDR3 is CASSLGWATPDTQYF.

The V call is TRBV5-1, the J call TRBJ2-3. The CDR3 is 13 amino acids. Per the germline V gene, CDR1 is SGHRS and CDR2 is YFSETQ. The CDR3 here is CASSSSSTDTQYF.

This chain uses TRBV19 with TRBJ2-7; absent DNA, TCRdb's TRBD1 call cannot be checked. Germline V CDR1 and CDR2: LNHDA, SQIVND (reference sequence). The CDR3 length is 13 residues. The chain's CDR3 is CASSMRGRGEQYF.

The chain recombines TRBV19 with TRBJ2-1. CDR1 and CDR2 from the germline V gene are LNHDA and SQIVND (reference sequence). This CDR3 is built from 13 residues. CDR3 sequence reads: CASSIATYNEQFF.

The chain joins TRBV4-2 to TRBJ1-6; TCRdb indicates TRBD1, and absent DNA this call remains unverified. The CDR3 spans 13 residues. The V gene's germline CDR1 is LGHNA and CDR2 YNFKEQ. This chain's CDR3 is CASRGRVNSPLHF.

The genes are TRBV7-9 and TRBJ2-1; the D call from TCRdb, TRBD2, cannot be confirmed without DNA. The CDR3 is 17 amino acids. The germline CDR1 and CDR2 sequences are SEHNR and FQNEAQ (reference sequence). The chain's CDR3 is CASSLELAGSSYNEQFF.

The chain joins TRBV20-1 to TRBJ2-1; no DNA is available, so the TRBD1 call from TCRdb remains unchecked. This CDR3 region has 15 residues. Germline V CDR1 and CDR2: DFQATT, SNEGSKA (reference sequence). The CDR3: CSARPPDPSYNEQFF.

The rearrangement links TRBV7-2 to TRBJ1-4. CDR3 length: 13 amino acids. The germline gives CDR1 SGHTA, CDR2 FQGNSA. This CDR3 reads CASKRAINEKLFF.

V usage is TRBV27 and J usage is TRBJ1-1; the D call of TRBD1 rests on TCRdb alone, since no DNA is present to check it. This CDR3 is built from 13 residues. Germline-derived CDR1 and CDR2 are MNHEY and SMNVEV (reference sequence). This CDR3 is CASSFRRVTEAFF.

This chain links TRBV6-2 or TRBV6-3 with TRBJ2-7; the D call of TRBD2 rests on TCRdb alone, since no DNA is present to check it. Germline assignment: CDR1 MNHEY and CDR2 SVGEGT. This CDR3 is 15 amino acids long. This CDR3 reads CASSSLAGGPWEQCF.

This chain links TRBV20-1 with TRBJ2-1; TCRdb gives TRBD2 as the D gene, but with no DNA this cannot be confirmed. CDR1 DFQATT and CDR2 SNEGSKA come from the germline V gene (reference sequence). The CDR3 has 15 amino acids. CDR3 region: CSARGGSGRANEQFF.

This chain uses TRBV20-1 with TRBJ1-4. There are 14 residues in the CDR3. Germline lookup yields CDR1 DFQATT and CDR2 SNEGSKA (reference sequence). CDR3 residues: CSARAGGGEEKLFF.

This chain uses TRBV30 with TRBJ2-7; the D call of TRBD1 rests on TCRdb alone, since no DNA is present to check it. The germline gives CDR1 GTSNPN, CDR2 SVGIG (reference sequence). The CDR3 loop spans 15 amino acids. CDR3 amino acids: CAWRDRVLGTYEQYF.